This TCR beta chain originates from a study of T cells after yellow fever vaccination. In its sample, this clonotype was seen many times. Its matching antigen is unknown. Trimming took off 0 bases at V and 10 bases at J, with 14 bases between the two ends. Germline-derived CDR1 and CDR2 are SGHRS and YFSETQ. This CDR3 comprises 15 residues. Conversion of TCR transcripts into cDNA relied on 5'RACE template switching, which added a universal primer site and UMIs. TCRdb reprocessed the 5' RACE reads with MiXCR, giving one entry per CDR3 protein. This table has roughly 330,000 distinct CDR3 sequences, about 4% appearing once. Findings of the study overall: Post-booster repertoires contained most primary-vaccination clones again (around 96% CD4, about 88% CD8).

The chain carries TRBV5-1 and TRBJ1-6; a possible D gene is TRBD1 (6 bases). The sequence was collected from a man aged 18 to 30 who received the YFV17D yellow fever vaccine. The specimen was PBMCs, collected 5 days after the yellow fever booster vaccination. The CDR3 nucleotides are TGCGCCAGCAGCTTGGTGTCAGGGGCGAAGTCACCCCTCCACTTT. Protein sequence: CASSLVSGAKSPLHF.